The following is a T cell receptor beta chain sequence with its context. This entry comes from a study of blood T cell repertoires in COVID-19. V gave up 7 bases and J gave up 7 bases, with 13 bases separating them. Germline V lookup: CDR1 SQVTM, CDR2 ANQGSEA. This CDR3 comprises 11 residues. Adults between about 18 and 95 years of age took part from fewer than 30 US areas. Under the authors' procedure: Reference gene primer amplification yielded estimated nucleated cell counts. The protocol was immunoSEQ multiplex PCR, while the TCRdb copy is restricted to in-frame clones and leaves out a portion. The DNA gave D and trimming, while V, J and clone size come from that table. This sample has a few hundred thousand clones; roughly nine tenths occur once, and the top ten carry around 5.9%.

The sequenced material came from PBMCs or T cells enriched from blood (not recorded which). This chain joins TRBV29-1 and TRBJ1-1; weak D call: TRBD1 (5 bases). The clonotype comes from a woman aged 25 to 39 who had recovered from COVID-19. Written as DNA, the CDR3 is TGCAGCGACCTCGGGACTCTTGAAGCTTTCTTT. The encoded protein is CSDLGTLEAFF. The full variable domain, rest sourced from reference TRBV29-1 and TRBJ1-1, is SAVISQKPSRDICQRGTSLTIQCQVDSQVTMMFWYRQQPGQSLTLIATANQGSEATYESGFVIDKFPISRPNLTFSTLTVSNMSPEDSSIYLCSDLGTLEAFFGQGTRLTVV.